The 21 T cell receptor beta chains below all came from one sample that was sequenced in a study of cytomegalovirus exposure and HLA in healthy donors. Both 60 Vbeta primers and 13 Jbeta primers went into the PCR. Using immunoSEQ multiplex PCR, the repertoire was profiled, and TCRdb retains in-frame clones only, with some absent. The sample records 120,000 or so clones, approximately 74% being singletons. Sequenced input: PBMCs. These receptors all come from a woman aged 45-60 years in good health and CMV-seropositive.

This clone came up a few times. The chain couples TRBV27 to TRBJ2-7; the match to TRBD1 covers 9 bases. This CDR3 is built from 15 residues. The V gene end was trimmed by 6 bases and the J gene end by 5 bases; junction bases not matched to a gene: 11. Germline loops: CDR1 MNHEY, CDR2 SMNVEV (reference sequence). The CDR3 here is CASRRPGQGIHEQYF. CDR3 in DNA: TGTGCCAGCAGACGACCGGGACAGGGTATCCACGAGCAGTACTTC.

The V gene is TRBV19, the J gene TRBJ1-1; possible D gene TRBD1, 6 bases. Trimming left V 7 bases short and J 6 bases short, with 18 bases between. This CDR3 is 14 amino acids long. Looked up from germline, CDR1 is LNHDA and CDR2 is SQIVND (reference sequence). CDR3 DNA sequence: TGTGCCAGTACGGGGGGGGCGGGAGGCCCTGAAGCTTTCTTT. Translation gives CASTGGAGGPEAFF. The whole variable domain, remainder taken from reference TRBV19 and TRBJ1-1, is DGGITQSPKYLFRKEGQNVTLSCEQNLNHDAMYWYRQDPGQGLRLIYYSQIVNDFQKGDIAEGYSVSREKKESFPLTVTSAQKNPTAFYLCASTGGAGGPEAFFGQGTRLTVV.

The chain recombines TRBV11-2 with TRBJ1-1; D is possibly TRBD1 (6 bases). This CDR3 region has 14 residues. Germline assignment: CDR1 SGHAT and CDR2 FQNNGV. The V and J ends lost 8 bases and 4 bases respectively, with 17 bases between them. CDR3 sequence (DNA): TGTGCCAGCGGGAGAGGGGGTGGGAGCACTGAAGCTTTCTTT. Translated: CASGRGGGSTEAFF.

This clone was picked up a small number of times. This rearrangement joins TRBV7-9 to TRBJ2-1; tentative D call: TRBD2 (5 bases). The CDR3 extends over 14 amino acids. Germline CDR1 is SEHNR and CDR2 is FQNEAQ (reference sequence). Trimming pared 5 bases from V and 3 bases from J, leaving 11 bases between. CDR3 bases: TGTGCCAGCAGCCTGACGGGGATCTACAATGAGCAGTTCTTC. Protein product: CASSLTGIYNEQFF.

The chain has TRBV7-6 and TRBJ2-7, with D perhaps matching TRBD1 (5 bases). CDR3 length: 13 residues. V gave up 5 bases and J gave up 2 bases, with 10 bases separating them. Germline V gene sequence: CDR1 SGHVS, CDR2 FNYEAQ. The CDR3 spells CASSPDTTYEQYF. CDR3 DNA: TGTGCCAGCAGCCCGGACACCACCTACGAGCAGTACTTC.

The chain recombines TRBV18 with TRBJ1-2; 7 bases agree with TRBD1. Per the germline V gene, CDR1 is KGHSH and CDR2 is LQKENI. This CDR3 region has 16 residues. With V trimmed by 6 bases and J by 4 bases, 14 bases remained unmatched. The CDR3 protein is CASSTSTGADTYGYTF. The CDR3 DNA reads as TGTGCCAGCTCGACATCAACAGGGGCCGATACCTATGGCTACACCTTC.

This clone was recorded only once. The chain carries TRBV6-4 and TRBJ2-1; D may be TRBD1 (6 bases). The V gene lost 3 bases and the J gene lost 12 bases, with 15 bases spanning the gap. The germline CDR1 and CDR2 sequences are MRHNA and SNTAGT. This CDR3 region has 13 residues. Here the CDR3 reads CASSEVTGLVQFF. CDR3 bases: TGTGCCAGCAGTGAGGTAACAGGGCTGGTGCAGTTCTTC.

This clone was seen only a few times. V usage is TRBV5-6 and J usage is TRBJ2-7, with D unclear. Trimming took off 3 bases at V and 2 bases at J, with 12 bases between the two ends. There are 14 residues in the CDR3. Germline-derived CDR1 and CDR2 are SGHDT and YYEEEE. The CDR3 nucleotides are TGTGCCAGCAGCTCCACGCCCCCAGCCTACGAGCAGTACTTC. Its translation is CASSSTPPAYEQYF.

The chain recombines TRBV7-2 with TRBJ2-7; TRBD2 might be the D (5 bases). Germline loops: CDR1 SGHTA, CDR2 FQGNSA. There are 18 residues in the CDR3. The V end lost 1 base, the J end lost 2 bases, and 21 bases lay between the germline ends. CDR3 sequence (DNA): TGTGCCAGCAGCTTAGTAGAATGGGGAGCCCAACGTGCCTACGAGCAGTACTTC. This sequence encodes CASSLVEWGAQRAYEQYF.

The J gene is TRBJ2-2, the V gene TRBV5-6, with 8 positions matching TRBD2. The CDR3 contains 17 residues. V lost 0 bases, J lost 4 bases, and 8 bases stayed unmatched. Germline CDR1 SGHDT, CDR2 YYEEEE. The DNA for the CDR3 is TGTGCCAGCAGCTTGGTGGGAGCGGGAGTGGGCACCGGGGAGCTGTTTTTT. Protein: CASSLVGAGVGTGELFF.

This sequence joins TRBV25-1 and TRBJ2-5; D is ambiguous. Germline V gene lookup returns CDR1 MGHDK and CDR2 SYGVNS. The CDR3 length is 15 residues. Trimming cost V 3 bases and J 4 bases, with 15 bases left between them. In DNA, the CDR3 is TGTGCCAGCAGTGATACGGGTAGTGTGGGAGAGACCCAGTACTTC. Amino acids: CASSDTGSVGETQYF.

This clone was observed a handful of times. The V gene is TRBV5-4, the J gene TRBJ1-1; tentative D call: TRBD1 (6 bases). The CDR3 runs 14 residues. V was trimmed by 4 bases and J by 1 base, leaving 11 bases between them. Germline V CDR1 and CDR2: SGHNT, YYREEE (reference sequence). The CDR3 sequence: CASSTGQRNTEAFF. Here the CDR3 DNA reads TGTGCCAGCAGCACGGGACAACGGAACACTGAAGCTTTCTTT. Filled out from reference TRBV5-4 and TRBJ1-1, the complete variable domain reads ETGVTQSPTHLIKTRGQQVTLRCSSQSGHNTVSWYQQALGQGPQFIFQYYREEENGRGNFPPRFSGLQFPNYSSELNVNALELDDSALYLCASSTGQRNTEAFFGQGTRLTVV.

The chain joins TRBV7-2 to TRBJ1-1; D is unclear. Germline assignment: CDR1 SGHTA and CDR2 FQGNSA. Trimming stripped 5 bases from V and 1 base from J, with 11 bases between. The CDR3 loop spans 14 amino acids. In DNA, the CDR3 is TGTGCCAGCAGCGCGGCGATAACGAACACTGAAGCTTTCTTT. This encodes CASSAAITNTEAFF.

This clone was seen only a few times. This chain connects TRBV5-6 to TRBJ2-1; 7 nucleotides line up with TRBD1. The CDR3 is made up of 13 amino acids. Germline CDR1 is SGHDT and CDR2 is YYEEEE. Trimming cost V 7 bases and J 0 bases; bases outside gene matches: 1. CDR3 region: CASGQDSYNEQFF. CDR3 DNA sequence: TGTGCCAGCGGACAGGACTCCTACAATGAGCAGTTCTTC.

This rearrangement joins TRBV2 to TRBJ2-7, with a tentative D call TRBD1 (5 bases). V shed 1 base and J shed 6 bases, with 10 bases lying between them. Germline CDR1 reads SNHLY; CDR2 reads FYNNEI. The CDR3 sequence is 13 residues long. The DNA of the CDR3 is TGTGCCAGCAGTGAAGATTCAGGGCGCGAGCAGTACTTC. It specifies CASSEDSGREQYF. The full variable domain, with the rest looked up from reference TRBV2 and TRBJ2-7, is EPEVTQTPSHQVTQMGQEVILRCVPISNHLYFYWYRQILGQKVEFLVSFYNNEISEKSEIFDDQFSVERPDGSNFTLKIRSTKLEDSAMYFCASSEDSGREQYFGPGTRLTVT.

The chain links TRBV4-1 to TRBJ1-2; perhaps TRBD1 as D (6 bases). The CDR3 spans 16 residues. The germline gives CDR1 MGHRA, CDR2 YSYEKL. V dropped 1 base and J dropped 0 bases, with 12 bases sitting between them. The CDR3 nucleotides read TGCGCCAGCAGCCAAGCTGGGGGCGGCTCTAACTATGGCTACACCTTC. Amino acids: CASSQAGGGSNYGYTF.

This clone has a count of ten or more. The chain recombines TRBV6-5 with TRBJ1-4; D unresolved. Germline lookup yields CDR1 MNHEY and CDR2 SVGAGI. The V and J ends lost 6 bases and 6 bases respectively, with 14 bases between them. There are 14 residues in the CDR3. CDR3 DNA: TGTGCCAGCAGAAAAGGTGGCGGTGATGAAAAACTGTTTTTT. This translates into CASRKGGGDEKLFF.

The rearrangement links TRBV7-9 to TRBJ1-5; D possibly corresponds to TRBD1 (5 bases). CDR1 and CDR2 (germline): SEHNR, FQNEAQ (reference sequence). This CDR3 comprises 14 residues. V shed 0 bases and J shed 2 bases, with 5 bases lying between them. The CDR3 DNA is TGTGCCAGCAGCTTAGCAGGGGGCAATCAGCCCCAGCATTTT. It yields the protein CASSLAGGNQPQHF.

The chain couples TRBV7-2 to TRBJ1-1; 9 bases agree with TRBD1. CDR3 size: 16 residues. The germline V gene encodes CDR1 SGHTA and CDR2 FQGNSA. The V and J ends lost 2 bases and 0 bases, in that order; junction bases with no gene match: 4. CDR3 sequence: CASSLRTGAMNTEAFF. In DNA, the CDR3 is TGTGCCAGCAGCTTACGGACAGGGGCGATGAACACTGAAGCTTTCTTT.

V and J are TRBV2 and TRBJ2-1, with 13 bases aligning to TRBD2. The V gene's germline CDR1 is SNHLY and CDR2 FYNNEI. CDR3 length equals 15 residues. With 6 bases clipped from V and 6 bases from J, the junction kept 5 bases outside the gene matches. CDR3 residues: CASSGGLAGVNEQFF. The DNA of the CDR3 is TGTGCCAGCAGCGGAGGACTAGCGGGAGTCAATGAGCAGTTCTTC.

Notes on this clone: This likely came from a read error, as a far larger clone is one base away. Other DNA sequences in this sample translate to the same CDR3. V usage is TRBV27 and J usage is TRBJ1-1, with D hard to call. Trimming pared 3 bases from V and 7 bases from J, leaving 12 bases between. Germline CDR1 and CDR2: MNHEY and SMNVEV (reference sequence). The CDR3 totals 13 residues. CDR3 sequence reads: CASSFTVAGEAFF. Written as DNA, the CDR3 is TGTGCCAGCAGTTTCACGGTTGCGGGTGAAGCTTTCTTT.